Presented here are 2 T cell receptor beta chains from one specimen sequenced in a study of PD-1 blockade in classical Hodgkin lymphoma. Documented time point: newly diagnosed, previously untreated cHL patient sample. Purification of CD4+ T cells from thawed PBMCs was performed via magnetic negative selection. Profiling relied on immunoSEQ multiplex PCR, and the TCRdb table lists in-frame clones only, not all of them. The top ten clones hold around 1.3% of a sample with fewer than 20,000 clones, roughly four fifths of them seen once. Source material: CD4+ T cells from blood. Every receptor here comes from a human donor with classical Hodgkin lymphoma.

The J gene is TRBJ2-2, the V gene TRBV7-2, with 7 bases fitting TRBD2. Trimming took 3 bases from V and 6 from J; bases not matched to a gene: 1. Germline V gene sequence: CDR1 SGHTA, CDR2 FQGNSA. CDR3 length: 13 residues. The CDR3 region has the DNA TGTGCCAGCAGCTTCGCGGGAGCCGGGGAGCTGTTTTTT. Its protein product is CASSFAGAGELFF.

V gene TRBV19 combines with J gene TRBJ2-7, with unresolved D. Germline lookup yields CDR1 LNHDA and CDR2 SQIVND (reference sequence). V was shortened by 0 bases and J by 4 bases, with 10 bases between the two germline ends. The length of the CDR3 is 14 residues. The CDR3 loop reads CASSIDPRSYEQYF. CDR3 sequence (DNA): TGTGCCAGTAGTATAGACCCTCGTAGTTACGAGCAGTACTTC.